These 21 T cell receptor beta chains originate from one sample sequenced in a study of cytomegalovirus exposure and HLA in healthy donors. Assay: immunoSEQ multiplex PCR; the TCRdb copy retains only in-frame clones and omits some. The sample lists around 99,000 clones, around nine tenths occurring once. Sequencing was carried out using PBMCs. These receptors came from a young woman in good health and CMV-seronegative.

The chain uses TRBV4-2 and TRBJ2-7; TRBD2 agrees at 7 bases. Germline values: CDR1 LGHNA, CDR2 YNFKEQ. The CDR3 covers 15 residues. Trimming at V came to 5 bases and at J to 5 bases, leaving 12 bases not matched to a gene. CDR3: CASSFGRGSGDEQYF. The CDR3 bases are TGTGCCAGCAGCTTTGGTCGCGGGAGTGGGGACGAGCAGTACTTC.

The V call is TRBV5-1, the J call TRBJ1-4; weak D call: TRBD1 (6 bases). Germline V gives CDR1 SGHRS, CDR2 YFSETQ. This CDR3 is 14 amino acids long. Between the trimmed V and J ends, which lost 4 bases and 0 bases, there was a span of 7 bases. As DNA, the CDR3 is TGCGCCAGCAGCCGGACAGCAACTAATGAAAAACTGTTTTTT. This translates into CASSRTATNEKLFF.

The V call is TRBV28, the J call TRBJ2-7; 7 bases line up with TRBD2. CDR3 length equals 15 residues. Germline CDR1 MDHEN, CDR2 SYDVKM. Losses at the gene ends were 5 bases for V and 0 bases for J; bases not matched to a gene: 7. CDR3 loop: CASSTFREASYEQYF. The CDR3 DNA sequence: TGTGCCAGCAGTACTTTTCGGGAGGCCTCCTACGAGCAGTACTTC. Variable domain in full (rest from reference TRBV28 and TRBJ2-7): DVKVTQSSRYLVKRTGEKVFLECVQDMDHENMFWYRQDPGLGLRLIYFSYDVKMKEKGDIPEGYSVSREKKERFSLILESASTNQTSMYLCASSTFREASYEQYFGPGTRLTVT.

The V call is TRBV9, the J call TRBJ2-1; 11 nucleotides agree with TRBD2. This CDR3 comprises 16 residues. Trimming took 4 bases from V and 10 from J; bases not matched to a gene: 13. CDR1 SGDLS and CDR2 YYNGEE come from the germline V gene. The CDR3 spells CASSPRSTTSGTEQFF. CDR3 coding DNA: TGTGCCAGCAGCCCGCGTAGCACGACTAGCGGGACCGAGCAGTTCTTC.

CDR3 DNA sequence: TGTGCCAGCAGCTCGAGCCCTTATCGGGTTGGAGAGACCCAGTACTTC. This encodes CASSSSPYRVGETQYF. The chain carries TRBV7-2 and TRBJ2-5, with D hard to call. Germline loops: CDR1 SGHTA, CDR2 FQGNSA. CDR3 length: 16 amino acids. The ends were cut back, 4 bases at V and 4 bases at J, with 19 bases in the middle.

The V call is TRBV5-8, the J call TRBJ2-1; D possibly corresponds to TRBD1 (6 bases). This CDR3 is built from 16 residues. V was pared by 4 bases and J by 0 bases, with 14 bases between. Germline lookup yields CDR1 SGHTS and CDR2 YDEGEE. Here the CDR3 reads CASSGRQASSYNEQFF. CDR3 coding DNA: TGTGCCAGCAGCGGACGACAGGCGAGCTCCTACAATGAGCAGTTCTTC.

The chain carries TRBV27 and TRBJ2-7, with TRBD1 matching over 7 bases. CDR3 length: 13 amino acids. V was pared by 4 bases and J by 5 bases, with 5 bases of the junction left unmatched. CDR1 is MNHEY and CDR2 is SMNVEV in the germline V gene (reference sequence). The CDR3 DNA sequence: TGTGCCAGCAGTTCACAGGGGATCCACGAGCAGTACTTC. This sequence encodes CASSSQGIHEQYF.

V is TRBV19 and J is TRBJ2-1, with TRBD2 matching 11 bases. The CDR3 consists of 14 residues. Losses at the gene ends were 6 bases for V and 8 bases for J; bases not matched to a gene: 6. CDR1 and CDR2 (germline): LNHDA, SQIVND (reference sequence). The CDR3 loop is CASRRLAGGYEQFF. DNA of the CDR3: TGTGCCAGTAGGAGGCTAGCGGGGGGTTATGAGCAGTTCTTC.

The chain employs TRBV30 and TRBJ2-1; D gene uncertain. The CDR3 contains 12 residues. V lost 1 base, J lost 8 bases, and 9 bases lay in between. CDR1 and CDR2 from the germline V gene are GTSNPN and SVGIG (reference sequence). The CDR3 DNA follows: TGTGCCTGGAGTGACGCTTTAGATGAGCAGTTCTTC. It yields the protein CAWSDALDEQFF.

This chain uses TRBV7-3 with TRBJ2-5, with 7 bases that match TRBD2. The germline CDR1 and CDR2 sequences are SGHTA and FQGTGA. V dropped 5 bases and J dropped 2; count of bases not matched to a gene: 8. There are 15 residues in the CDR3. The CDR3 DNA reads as TGTGCCAGCAGCCGGTGGGGGGGGAATCAAGAGACCCAGTACTTC. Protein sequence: CASSRWGGNQETQYF.

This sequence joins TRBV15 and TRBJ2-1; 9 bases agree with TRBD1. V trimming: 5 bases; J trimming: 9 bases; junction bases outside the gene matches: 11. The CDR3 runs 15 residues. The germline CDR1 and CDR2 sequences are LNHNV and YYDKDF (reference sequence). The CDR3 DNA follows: TGTGCCACCAGCGCGTCCGGGACAGGGAATATTGAGCAGTTCTTC. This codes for CATSASGTGNIEQFF.

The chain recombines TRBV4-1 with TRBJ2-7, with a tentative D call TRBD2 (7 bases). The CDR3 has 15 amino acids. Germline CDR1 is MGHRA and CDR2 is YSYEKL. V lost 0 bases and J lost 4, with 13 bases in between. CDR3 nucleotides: TGCGCCAGCAGCCAAGATGCGGGGGCGGGGTACGAGCAGTACTTC. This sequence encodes CASSQDAGAGYEQYF.

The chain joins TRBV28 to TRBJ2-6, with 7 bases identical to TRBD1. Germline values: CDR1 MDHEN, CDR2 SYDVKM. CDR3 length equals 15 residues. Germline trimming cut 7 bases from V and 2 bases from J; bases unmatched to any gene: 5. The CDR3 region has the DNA TGTGCCAGCACTTCAGGGGGAACTGGGGCCAACGTCCTGACTTTC. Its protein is CASTSGGTGANVLTF. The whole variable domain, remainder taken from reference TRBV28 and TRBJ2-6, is DVKVTQSSRYLVKRTGEKVFLECVQDMDHENMFWYRQDPGLGLRLIYFSYDVKMKEKGDIPEGYSVSREKKERFSLILESASTNQTSMYLCASTSGGTGANVLTFGAGSRLTVL.

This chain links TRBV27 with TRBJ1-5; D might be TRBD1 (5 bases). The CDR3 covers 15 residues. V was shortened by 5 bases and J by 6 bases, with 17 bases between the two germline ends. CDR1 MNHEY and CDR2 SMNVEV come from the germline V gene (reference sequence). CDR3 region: CASSPRLGAPQPQHF. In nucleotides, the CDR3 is TGTGCCAGCAGTCCCCGTCTAGGGGCCCCTCAGCCCCAGCATTTT.

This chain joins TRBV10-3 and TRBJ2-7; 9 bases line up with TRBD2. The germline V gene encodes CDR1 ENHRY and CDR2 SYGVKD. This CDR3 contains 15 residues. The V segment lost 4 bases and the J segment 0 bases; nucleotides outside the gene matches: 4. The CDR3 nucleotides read TGTGCCATCAGTGGGCTAGCGGGGACCTCCTACGAGCAGTACTTC. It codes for CAISGLAGTSYEQYF.

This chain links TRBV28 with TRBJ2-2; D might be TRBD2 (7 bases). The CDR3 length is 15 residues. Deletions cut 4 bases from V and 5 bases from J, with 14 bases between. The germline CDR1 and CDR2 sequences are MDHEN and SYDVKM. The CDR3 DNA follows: TGTGCCAGCAGTTGGGAGGCGGGGGCTACCGGGGAGCTGTTTTTT. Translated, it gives CASSWEAGATGELFF.

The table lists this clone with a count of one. The CDR3 DNA reads as TGTGCCAGTAGCGTCCAGGGATCTCATCAGCCCCAGCATTTT. This encodes CASSVQGSHQPQHF. The gene calls are TRBV19 and TRBJ1-5, with a weak D call TRBD1 (5 bases). V was cut by 6 bases and J by 5 bases, with 14 bases left in between. The germline V gene has CDR1 LNHDA and CDR2 SQIVND (reference sequence). The CDR3 totals 14 residues.

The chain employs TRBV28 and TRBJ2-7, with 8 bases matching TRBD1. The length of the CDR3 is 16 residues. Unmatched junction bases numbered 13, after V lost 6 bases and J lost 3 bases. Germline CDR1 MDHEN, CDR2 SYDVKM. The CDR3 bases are TGTGCCAGCAGCGCCCGACGGACAGGGTATTACTACGAGCAGTACTTC. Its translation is CASSARRTGYYYEQYF.

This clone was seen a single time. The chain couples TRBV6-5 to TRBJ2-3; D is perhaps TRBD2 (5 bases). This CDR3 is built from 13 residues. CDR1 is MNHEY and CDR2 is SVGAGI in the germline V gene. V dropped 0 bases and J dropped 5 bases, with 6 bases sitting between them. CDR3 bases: TGTGCCAGCAGTTACTCGAGGGTAGATACGCAGTATTTT. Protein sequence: CASSYSRVDTQYF.

Here the CDR3 DNA reads TGTGCCAGCAGTCAAGGGAGCACCAACGAGCAGTACTTC. It is translated as CASSQGSTNEQYF. The chain carries TRBV7-9 and TRBJ2-7; D is possibly TRBD2 (5 bases). The CDR3 spans 13 residues. Germline V gene sequence: CDR1 SEHNR, CDR2 FQNEAQ (reference sequence). Trimming removed 6 bases from V and 5 bases from J, with 14 bases in between.

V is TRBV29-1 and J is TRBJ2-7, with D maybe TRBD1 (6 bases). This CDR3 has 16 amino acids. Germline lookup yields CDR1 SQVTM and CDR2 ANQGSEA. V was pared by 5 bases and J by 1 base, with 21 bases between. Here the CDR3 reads CSVRTGPFYQSYEQYF. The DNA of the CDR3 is TGCAGCGTTCGAACAGGGCCCTTCTACCAATCCTACGAGCAGTACTTC.